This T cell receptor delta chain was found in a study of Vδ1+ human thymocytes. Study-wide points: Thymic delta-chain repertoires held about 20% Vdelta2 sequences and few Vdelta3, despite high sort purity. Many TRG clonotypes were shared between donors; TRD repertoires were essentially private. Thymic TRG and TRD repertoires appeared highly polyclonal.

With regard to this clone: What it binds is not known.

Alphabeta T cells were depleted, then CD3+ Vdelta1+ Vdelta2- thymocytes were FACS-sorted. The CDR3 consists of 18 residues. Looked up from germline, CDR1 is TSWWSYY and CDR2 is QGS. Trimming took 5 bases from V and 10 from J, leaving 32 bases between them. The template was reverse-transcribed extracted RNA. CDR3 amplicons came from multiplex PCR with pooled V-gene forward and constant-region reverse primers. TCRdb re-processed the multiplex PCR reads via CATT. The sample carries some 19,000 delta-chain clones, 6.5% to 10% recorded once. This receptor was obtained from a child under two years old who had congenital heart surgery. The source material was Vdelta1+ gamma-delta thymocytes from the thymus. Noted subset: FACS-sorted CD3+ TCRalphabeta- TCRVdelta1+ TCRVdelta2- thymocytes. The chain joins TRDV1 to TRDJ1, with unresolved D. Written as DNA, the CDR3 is TGTGCTCTTGGGAGCCGGCACCCATACCCAAAATCGGCCAAAAGACTCATCTTT. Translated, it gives CALGSRHPYPKSAKRLIF.